This passage covers 4 T cell receptor beta chains from one sample sequenced in a study of cytomegalovirus exposure and HLA in healthy donors. This PCR relied on a set of 60 Vbeta primers and 13 Jbeta primers. TCRdb keeps only in-frame clones here, not all; method: immunoSEQ multiplex PCR. The sample totals 100,000 to 150,000 clones. The sequenced material came from PBMCs. These receptors were collected from a man aged 25 to 45 in good health and CMV-seronegative.

A word on this clone: A junction boundary mismatches the germline segment, possibly from a read error. The chain employs TRBV7-7 and TRBJ2-1; 11 bases are shared with TRBD2. The CDR3 extends over 16 amino acids. Germline CDR1 SSHAT, CDR2 FNYEAQ (reference sequence). In DNA, the CDR3 is TGTGCTAGCAGCTTAGCGCTAGCGGGAGGCGGGGATGAGCAGTTCTTC. Its translation is CASSLALAGGGDEQFF.

The rearrangement joins TRBV28 to TRBJ1-5; the D gene is possibly TRBD1 (6 bases). V was pared by 8 bases and J by 2 bases, with 19 bases between. CDR1 and CDR2 (germline): MDHEN, SYDVKM. This CDR3 has 16 amino acids. For the CDR3, the DNA is TGTGCCAGCCTTGGGGACACATTCCGGGGCAATCAGCCCCAGCATTTT. Its translation is CASLGDTFRGNQPQHF.

The chain recombines TRBV6-1 with TRBJ1-2; no firm D call. CDR3 length: 18 residues. Germline CDR1 is MNHNS and CDR2 is SASEGT. Between the trimmed V and J ends, which lost 3 bases and 0 bases, there was a span of 20 bases. CDR3 DNA sequence: TGTGCCAGCAGTGACCTAGCCCCCGGAGTGGTGGCTAACTATGGCTACACCTTC. It codes for CASSDLAPGVVANYGYTF.

J is TRBJ1-3 and V is TRBV19; 9 bases map to TRBD1. The germline CDR1 and CDR2 sequences are LNHDA and SQIVND (reference sequence). J lost 0 bases, V lost 4 bases, and 4 bases had no gene match. The CDR3 is made up of 16 amino acids. As DNA, the CDR3 is TGTGCCAGTAGTAGGACAGGGGAGATCTCTGGAAACACCATATATTTT. This translates into CASSRTGEISGNTIYF.